The T cell receptor (beta chain) described here comes from a study of shared clonotypes between healthy human individuals. Whole-study results and caveats: Among donors, sharing of clonotypes was expected to be affected by sequencing depth.

About this clone itself: As yet, its antigen is unknown.

Method: immunoSEQ multiplex PCR; TCRdb's copy keeps in-frame clones and lacks some. The data contain about 100,000 clones, more than 45% of them seen just once; the ten biggest clones take up more than 13%. V gave up 1 base and J gave up 6 bases, with 10 bases separating them. The CDR3 contains 14 residues. Per the germline V gene, CDR1 is MDHEN and CDR2 is SYDVKM. Sequencing input: PBMCs. V gene TRBV28 combines with J gene TRBJ1-5; D call uncertain. The sequence came from a woman in her thirties or forties in good health. Some clones in this sample may be carry-over from other donors' samples. CDR3 sequence (DNA): TGTGCCAGCAGTTTATCCCAAAAAGGTCAGCCCCAGCATTTT. Amino acid sequence: CASSLSQKGQPQHF. The full variable domain, rest sourced from reference TRBV28 and TRBJ1-5, is DVKVTQSSRYLVKRTGEKVFLECVQDMDHENMFWYRQDPGLGLRLIYFSYDVKMKEKGDIPEGYSVSREKKERFSLILESASTNQTSMYLCASSLSQKGQPQHFGDGTRLSIL.